The 25 T cell receptor beta chains in this list originate from one sample, sequenced in a study of CD8 T cells in ankylosing spondylitis. Each CDR3 protein gets one entry after TCRdb re-called the 5' RACE reads with MiXCR. Of 250,000 to 300,000 distinct CDR3 sequences listed, about 20% are singletons. The sample consisted of blood, either unsorted or a sorted T cell fraction (not recorded which). Receptors were obtained from a male donor with ankylosing spondylitis or in good health (not recorded which).

This rearrangement joins TRBV10-2 to TRBJ1-1; 7 bases are shared with TRBD1. The V gene's germline CDR1 is WSHSY and CDR2 SAAADI. Germline trimming cut 6 bases from V and 1 base from J; bases unmatched to any gene: 5. The CDR3 extends over 14 amino acids. CDR3 region: CASRAGTENTEAFF. The CDR3 region has the DNA TGCGCCAGCAGGGCAGGGACAGAGAACACTGAAGCTTTCTTT.

In this sample, this clonotype turned up once. The chain uses TRBV28 and TRBJ2-3; possibly TRBD1 for D (7 bases). The CDR3 contains 17 residues. Germline V lookup: CDR1 MDHEN, CDR2 SYDVKM. The V gene lost 5 bases and the J gene lost 2 bases, with 20 bases spanning the gap. The CDR3 region is CASSRPEGAHPTDTQYF. CDR3 nucleotides: TGTGCCAGCAGTCGACCGGAGGGGGCGCATCCCACAGATACGCAGTATTTT.

This clonotype has a handful of counts. V usage is TRBV9 and J usage is TRBJ2-7; D is ambiguous. The CDR3 consists of 11 residues. Trimming removed 4 bases at V and 5 bases at J, with 7 bases between. Per germline, CDR1 SGDLS and CDR2 YYNGEE. The CDR3 protein is CASSPPHEQYF. The DNA for the CDR3 is TGTGCCAGCAGCCCCCCCCACGAGCAGTACTTC.

This clonotype was found a few times. One end of the junction varies from germline; a read error may be responsible. V gene TRBV19 combines with J gene TRBJ2-1, with TRBD2 matching over 11 bases. In germline, CDR1 is LNHDA, CDR2 SQIVND (reference sequence). The CDR3 sequence is 15 residues long. The CDR3 loop is CASSIAGGPYNEQFF. CDR3 DNA: TGTGCCAGTAGCATAGCGGGAGGGCCTTACAATGAGCAGTTCTTC.

The V and J genes are TRBV6-1 and TRBJ2-7; 10 bases align to TRBD2. CDR3 size: 14 residues. V lost 6 bases, J lost 3 bases, and 5 bases stayed unmatched. The germline CDR1 and CDR2 sequences are MNHNS and SASEGT. The CDR3: CASSLAGDLYEQYF. The CDR3, as DNA: TGTGCCAGCAGCCTAGCGGGAGACCTCTACGAGCAGTACTTC.

J is TRBJ2-1 and V is TRBV28; 12 bases line up with TRBD2. V lost 4 bases, J lost 3 bases, and 10 bases stayed unmatched. CDR3 size: 18 residues. CDR1 is MDHEN and CDR2 is SYDVKM in the germline V gene. The CDR3 protein is CASSSRGLAGPFYNEQFF. The CDR3 nucleotides read TGTGCCAGCAGTTCCCGGGGACTAGCGGGCCCCTTCTACAATGAGCAGTTCTTC.

In this sample, this clonotype turned up a few times. The chain is built from TRBV6-1 and TRBJ2-2; 9 bases line up with TRBD2. The CDR3 length is 16 residues. CDR1 and CDR2 from the germline V gene are MNHNS and SASEGT. Trimming cost V 7 bases and J 4 bases; bases outside gene matches: 10. The CDR3 protein is CASIEGRREGTGELFF. DNA of the CDR3: TGTGCCAGCATAGAGGGGCGGCGGGAGGGCACCGGGGAGCTGTTTTTT.

V is TRBV4-1 and J is TRBJ2-7; D tentatively reads TRBD1 or TRBD2 (5 bases each). Germline V lookup: CDR1 MGHRA, CDR2 YSYEKL. This CDR3 has 13 amino acids. V was cut by 3 bases and J by 2 bases, with 8 bases left in between. The CDR3 is CASSQGVTYEQYF. Here the CDR3 DNA reads TGCGCCAGCAGCCAGGGGGTTACCTACGAGCAGTACTTC.

V is TRBV6-5 and J is TRBJ2-7, with 7 bases identical to TRBD2. The V gene end was trimmed by 2 bases and the J gene end by 4 bases; junction bases not matched to a gene: 5. Germline values: CDR1 MNHEY, CDR2 SVGAGI. CDR3 length: 14 residues. CDR3 protein: CASSYVGGPYEQYF. For the CDR3, the DNA is TGTGCCAGCAGTTACGTGGGAGGGCCTTACGAGCAGTACTTC.

This clonotype came up a few times. This chain connects TRBV12-3 or TRBV12-4 to TRBJ2-7; the match to TRBD1 covers 9 bases. The CDR3 is 13 amino acids. Trimming cost V 5 bases and J 5 bases; bases outside gene matches: 4. The chain's CDR3 is CASSSRDRDEQYF. CDR3 sequence (DNA): TGTGCCAGCAGTAGCCGGGACAGGGACGAGCAGTACTTC.

This clonotype has a count of ten or more. The V and J genes are TRBV12-3 or TRBV12-4 and TRBJ2-5; 13 bases agree with TRBD2. Trimming removed 6 bases from V and 2 bases from J; junction bases left unmatched: 6. This CDR3 is 16 amino acids long. As DNA, the CDR3 is TGTGCCAGCAGCCTGACTAGCGGGAGGCTACAAGAGACCCAGTACTTC. It specifies CASSLTSGRLQETQYF.

As for this clonotype: The CDR3 does not close with the conserved phenylalanine or tryptophan, likely indicating a read error. The chain links TRBV9 to TRBJ2-7; maybe TRBD1 (6 bases). CDR1 is SGDLS, CDR2 YYNGEE, per germline. The V end was cut by 3 bases, the J end by 3 bases, with 13 bases between. The length of the CDR3 is 14 residues. In DNA, the CDR3 is TGTGCCAGCAGCGGTCGGGACATGAACTACGAGCAGTACTCC. Translation gives CASSGRDMNYEQYS.

This clonotype was detected ten times or more. The chain joins TRBV4-1 to TRBJ2-1; D unresolved. V was pared by 0 bases and J by 3 bases, with 12 bases between. The V gene's germline CDR1 is MGHRA and CDR2 YSYEKL. This CDR3 comprises 16 residues. In DNA, the CDR3 is TGCGCCAGCAGCCAAGAATCGAGGACGGTCTACAATGAGCAGTTCTTC. Encoded protein: CASSQESRTVYNEQFF.

The chain carries TRBV27 and TRBJ1-2, with a weak D call TRBD1 (5 bases). This CDR3 has 11 residues. The germline gives CDR1 MNHEY, CDR2 SMNVEV (reference sequence). Trimming cost V 6 bases and J 8 bases, with 10 bases left between them. Here the CDR3 reads CASRQGSGYTF. The CDR3 DNA is TGTGCCAGCAGGCAGGGTAGCGGCTACACCTTC.

This clonotype was counted a few times. CDR3 in DNA: TGTGCCAGCAGTTACTCTTCAGGGACAGAGAATGAGCAGTTCTTC. It yields the protein CASSYSSGTENEQFF. This chain connects TRBV6-5 to TRBJ2-1; 7 bases map to TRBD1. Germline V gene lookup returns CDR1 MNHEY and CDR2 SVGAGI. The CDR3 contains 15 residues. J lost 7 bases, V lost 0 bases, and 6 bases had no gene match.

This clonotype came up many times. This rearrangement joins TRBV20-1 to TRBJ2-1, with D unresolved. Germline CDR1 and CDR2: DFQATT and SNEGSKA (reference sequence). This CDR3 contains 14 residues. Trimming left V 0 bases short and J 6 bases short, with 12 bases between. For the CDR3, the DNA is TGCAGTGCTAGAGATCTCGAGACTGTCAATGAGCAGTTCTTC. Residues: CSARDLETVNEQFF.

The chain joins TRBV6-2 or TRBV6-3 to TRBJ2-7; weak D call: TRBD2 (5 bases). V lost 4 bases and J lost 5, with 15 bases in between. CDR1 is MNHEY, CDR2 SVGEGT, per germline. The CDR3 has 14 amino acids. CDR3 in amino acids: CASSSGGTTHEQYF. DNA of the CDR3: TGTGCCAGCAGTTCTGGAGGTACCACCCACGAGCAGTACTTC.

This clonotype was observed at least ten times. CDR3 loop: CASSPRREGGEQYF. In nucleotides, the CDR3 is TGTGCCAGCAGCCCCCGCCGGGAAGGGGGCGAGCAGTACTTC. The genes are TRBV11-2 and TRBJ2-7; weak D call: TRBD1 (6 bases). This CDR3 comprises 14 residues. Germline V CDR1 and CDR2: SGHAT, FQNNGV. Trimming pared 5 bases from V and 6 bases from J, leaving 17 bases between.

The rearrangement links TRBV5-5 to TRBJ1-6; D is undetermined. V gave up 5 bases and J gave up 8 bases, with 2 bases separating them. CDR1 and CDR2 (germline): SGHKS, YYEKEE (reference sequence). The CDR3 consists of 10 residues. CDR3 bases: TGTGCCAGCAGAGATTCACCCCTCCACTTT. It translates to CASRDSPLHF.

This rearrangement joins TRBV27 to TRBJ1-6, with 7 bases lining up with TRBD1. This CDR3 region has 14 residues. Germline lookup yields CDR1 MNHEY and CDR2 SMNVEV (reference sequence). After removal of 4 bases from V and 8 bases from J, the junction contained 5 bases not matched to a gene. CDR3 coding DNA: TGTGCCAGCAGTTCCGACAGGGATCATTCACCCCTCCACTTT. It yields the protein CASSSDRDHSPLHF.

There are a few counts of this clonotype. The J gene is TRBJ1-1, the V gene TRBV9, with TRBD1 as a possible D gene (5 bases). V lost 3 bases and J lost 6, with 15 bases in between. CDR1 SGDLS and CDR2 YYNGEE come from the germline V gene. The CDR3 is 14 residues long. CDR3 amino acids: CASSAPGKAAEAFF. The DNA of the CDR3 is TGTGCCAGCAGCGCCCCAGGGAAAGCCGCTGAAGCTTTCTTT.

This clonotype was counted only a few times. The CDR3 DNA follows: TGCGCCAGCAGCCAAGAGCAGGACCCACGGGCCGGGGAGCTGTTTTTT. This gives the protein CASSQEQDPRAGELFF. V is TRBV4-3 and J is TRBJ2-2; D gene unclear. The CDR3 is made up of 16 amino acids. Germline CDR1 LGHNA, CDR2 YSLEER. Trimming took off 0 bases at V and 6 bases at J, with 14 bases between the two ends.

This clonotype was seen a handful of times. The V call is TRBV7-9, the J call TRBJ2-4; no clear D gene. Per germline, CDR1 SEHNR and CDR2 FQNEAQ (reference sequence). Trimming shortened V by 4 bases and J by 5 bases, and 12 bases separated the two germline ends. The CDR3 spans 14 residues. In nucleotides, the CDR3 is TGTGCCAGCAGCTCCTCTCTAGAGGAAAACATTCAGTACTTC. Its translation: CASSSSLEENIQYF.

The V gene is TRBV5-6, the J gene TRBJ2-1, with D unclear. Germline V lookup: CDR1 SGHDT, CDR2 YYEEEE. Trimming removed 2 bases at V and 2 bases at J, with 2 bases between. The CDR3 contains 12 residues. The CDR3 coding sequence is TGTGCCAGCAGCTTCCCCTACAATGAGCAGTTCTTC. Its translation is CASSFPYNEQFF.

The gene calls are TRBV4-1 and TRBJ2-3; maybe TRBD2 (5 bases). CDR1 is MGHRA and CDR2 is YSYEKL in the germline V gene. Trimming shortened V by 0 bases and J by 0 bases, and 10 bases separated the two germline ends. The CDR3 extends over 16 amino acids. CDR3 nucleotides: TGCGCCAGCAGCCAAGAGGAGCGGAGGAGCACAGATACGCAGTATTTT. This encodes CASSQEERRSTDTQYF.